What follows are 2 T cell receptor beta chains derived from one specimen sequenced in a study of PD-L1 blockade in urothelial cancer. Regarding time point: pretreatment peripheral blood. Profiled with immunoSEQ multiplex PCR; TCRdb holds only in-frame clones, not every one. There are 37,000 or so clones in the sample; over 75% occur only once, and roughly 14% lies in the top ten. Sequencing used PBMCs, obtained around atezolizumab (anti-PD-L1) treatment. These receptors were taken from a man aged 55 to 70 with urothelial cancer.

V is TRBV5-4 and J is TRBJ2-7; tentatively, D is TRBD2 (5 bases). V was shortened by 4 bases and J by 0 bases, with 14 bases between the two germline ends. Germline V CDR1 and CDR2: SGHNT, YYREEE (reference sequence). The CDR3 sequence is 15 residues long. CDR3: CASSNLRELSYEQYF. CDR3 DNA: TGTGCCAGCAGCAATCTCCGGGAACTCTCCTACGAGCAGTACTTC.

The sample holds a few counts of this clone. The rearrangement joins TRBV5-4 to TRBJ2-4, with TRBD1 matching over 9 bases. Germline V gene lookup returns CDR1 SGHNT and CDR2 YYREEE (reference sequence). V lost 3 bases, J lost 9 bases, and 10 bases stayed unmatched. CDR3 size: 15 residues. CDR3 in amino acids: CASSSQTGGNSIQYF. CDR3 nucleotide sequence: TGTGCCAGCAGCTCTCAGACAGGGGGGAATAGCATTCAGTACTTC.